This T cell receptor beta chain is from a study of blood T cell repertoires in COVID-19. Study summary: The samples span acute and convalescent COVID-19 from the United States, Italy and Spain. Sources were T cells, B-cell-depleted T cells, or PBMCs; the material itself was cDNA or gDNA.

Authors' analysis steps: Nucleated cell number was recorded as an estimate derived from reference gene primer amplification. TCRdb's table, derived via immunoSEQ multiplex PCR, lists solely in-frame clones and lacks some. V and J calls and clone size are given by that table; D and trimming were obtained from the DNA. The sample has about 120,000 clones, 70% to 85% seen once. Germline values: CDR1 ENHRY, CDR2 SYGVKD. The CDR3 loop spans 13 amino acids. V was shortened by 2 bases and J by 8 bases, with 12 bases between the two germline ends. The sequencing input was peripheral blood. This sequence joins TRBV10-3 and TRBJ1-2; D ambiguous. The source of this sequence is a woman aged 70-85 years with acute or convalescent COVID-19. CDR3 nucleotide sequence: TGTGCCATCAGTGAGGGTCCGGGTTTAGGCTACACCTTC. Translating it yields CAISEGPGLGYTF.